Detailed here is one T cell receptor (beta chain). Its antigen is as yet unknown. One end of the junction varies from germline; a read error may be responsible. The CDR3 runs 13 residues. Germline CDR1 LNHDA, CDR2 SQIVND (reference sequence). Only in-frame clones appear in the TCRdb table, and some are missing; sequencing was by immunoSEQ multiplex PCR. This sample yields 130,000 to 150,000 clones, of which approximately 89% are seen a single time; approximately 10% belongs to the top ten. The sample is drawn from a study of cytomegalovirus exposure and HLA in healthy donors. On the study more broadly: The 110 or so validation repertoires, a later analysis reported, used the same platform as the 666 first-cohort repertoires. Overall study results and limits: The authors confirmed in vitro that a few CMV-associated chains were specific for CMV antigens. Associated with cytomegalovirus, according to the listing, were 150 to 200 TCR beta chains.

Sequenced: PBMCs. The chain has TRBV19 and TRBJ1-1; D unclear. This receptor was identified in a young woman in good health and CMV-seropositive. The CDR3 coding sequence is TGTGCCAGCAGTATTGCCCCGAGGGCTGAAGCTTTCTTT. It encodes CASSIAPRAEAFF.